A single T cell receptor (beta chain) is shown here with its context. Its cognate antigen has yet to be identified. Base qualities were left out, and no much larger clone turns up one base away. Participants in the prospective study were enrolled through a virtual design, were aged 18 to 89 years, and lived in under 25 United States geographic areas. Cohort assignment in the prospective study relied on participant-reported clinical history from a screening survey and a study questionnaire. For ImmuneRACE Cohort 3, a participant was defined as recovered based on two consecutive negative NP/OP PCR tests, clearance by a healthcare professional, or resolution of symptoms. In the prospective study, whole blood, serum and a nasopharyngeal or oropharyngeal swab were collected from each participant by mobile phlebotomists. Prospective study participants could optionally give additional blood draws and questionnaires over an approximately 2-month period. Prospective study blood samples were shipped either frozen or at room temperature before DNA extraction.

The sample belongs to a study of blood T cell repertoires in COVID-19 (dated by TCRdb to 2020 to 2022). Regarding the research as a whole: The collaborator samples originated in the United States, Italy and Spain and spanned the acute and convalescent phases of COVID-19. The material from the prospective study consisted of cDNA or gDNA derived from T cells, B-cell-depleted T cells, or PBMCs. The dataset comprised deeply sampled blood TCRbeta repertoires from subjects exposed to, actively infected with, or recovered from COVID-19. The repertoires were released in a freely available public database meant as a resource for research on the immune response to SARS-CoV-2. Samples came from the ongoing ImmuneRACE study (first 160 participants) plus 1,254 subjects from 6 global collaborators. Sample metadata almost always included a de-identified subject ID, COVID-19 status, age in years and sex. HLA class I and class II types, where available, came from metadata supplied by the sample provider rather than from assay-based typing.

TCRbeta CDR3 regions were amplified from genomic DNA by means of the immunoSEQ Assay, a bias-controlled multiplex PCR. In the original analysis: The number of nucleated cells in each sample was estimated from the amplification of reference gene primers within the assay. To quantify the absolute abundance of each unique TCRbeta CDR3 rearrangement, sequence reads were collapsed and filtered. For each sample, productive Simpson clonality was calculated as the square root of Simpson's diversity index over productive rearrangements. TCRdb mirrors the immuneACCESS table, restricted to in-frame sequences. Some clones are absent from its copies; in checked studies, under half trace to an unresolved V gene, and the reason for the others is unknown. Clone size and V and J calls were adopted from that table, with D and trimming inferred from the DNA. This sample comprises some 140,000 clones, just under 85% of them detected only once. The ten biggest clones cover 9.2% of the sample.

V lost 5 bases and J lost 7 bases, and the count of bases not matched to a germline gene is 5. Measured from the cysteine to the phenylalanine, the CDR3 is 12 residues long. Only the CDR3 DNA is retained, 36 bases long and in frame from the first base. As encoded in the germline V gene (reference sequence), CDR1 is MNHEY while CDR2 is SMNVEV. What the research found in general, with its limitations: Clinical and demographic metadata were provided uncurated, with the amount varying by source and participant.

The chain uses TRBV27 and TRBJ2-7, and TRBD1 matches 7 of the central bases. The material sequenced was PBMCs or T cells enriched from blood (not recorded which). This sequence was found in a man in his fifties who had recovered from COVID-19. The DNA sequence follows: TGTGCCAGCAGTGGACAGGTTGGGGAGCAGTACTTC. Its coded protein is CASSGQVGEQYF.